A single sample gave rise to the 22 T cell receptor beta chains below, sequenced in a study of yellow fever vaccine responses in identical twins. TCRdb re-called the RT-PCR reads through MiXCR, storing one row per CDR3 protein. The sample has roughly 18,000 distinct CDR3 sequences; just over 60% are singletons. Sequencing used T cells from blood (PBMCs), unsorted or a sorted subset (not recorded which), obtained before or after yellow fever vaccination (not recorded which). These receptors were collected from a woman aged 18-29 years who received the yellow fever vaccine.

The genes are TRBV11-3 and TRBJ1-2, with 9 bases lining up with TRBD1. CDR3 length equals 17 residues. V was clipped by 4 bases and J by 2 bases; unmatched bases: 11. Germline V gives CDR1 SGHNT, CDR2 YENEEA. The DNA for the CDR3 is TGTGCCAGCAGCTCGCTACGGGACAGGGAGGCCAACTATGGCTACACCTTC. Amino acid sequence: CASSSLRDREANYGYTF.

CDR3 loop: CATSRAGRGLSEAFF. CDR3 nucleotide sequence: TGTGCCACCAGCAGAGCCGGCAGGGGTTTATCTGAAGCTTTCTTT. The V call is TRBV15, the J call TRBJ1-1, with D perhaps matching TRBD1 (6 bases). Germline CDR1 reads LNHNV; CDR2 reads YYDKDF (reference sequence). The CDR3 extends over 15 amino acids. V lost 1 base, J lost 6 bases, and 15 bases lay in between.

In this sample, this clonotype turned up a few times. The rearrangement joins TRBV19 to TRBJ1-5, with D possibly matching TRBD1 (5 bases). The CDR3 has 15 residues. CDR1 and CDR2 (germline): LNHDA, SQIVND (reference sequence). The V end lost 10 bases, the J end lost 0 bases, and 16 bases lay between the germline ends. CDR3: CATSVGTYSNQPQHF. Here the CDR3 DNA reads TGTGCCACTTCAGTGGGGACTTATAGCAATCAGCCCCAGCATTTT. Supplemented by reference TRBV19 and TRBJ1-5, the full variable domain reads DGGITQSPKYLFRKEGQNVTLSCEQNLNHDAMYWYRQDPGQGLRLIYYSQIVNDFQKGDIAEGYSVSREKKESFPLTVTSAQKNPTAFYLCATSVGTYSNQPQHFGDGTRLSIL.

This clonotype was observed a few times. The chain has TRBV6-1 and TRBJ2-6; no definite D call. V lost 7 bases to trimming and J lost 2 bases, with 9 bases between them. CDR3 length: 14 amino acids. Germline V gives CDR1 MNHNS, CDR2 SASEGT. The CDR3 sequence: CASTTPPGANVLTF. The CDR3 nucleotides are TGTGCCAGCACCACTCCTCCTGGGGCCAACGTCCTGACTTTC.

This clonotype was seen a single time. The V call is TRBV7-2, the J call TRBJ2-7; D is ambiguous. Germline V lookup: CDR1 SGHTA, CDR2 FQGNSA. The V gene lost 5 bases and the J gene lost 2 bases, with 4 bases spanning the gap. CDR3 length: 11 residues. CDR3 amino acids: CASSHTYEQYF. In DNA, the CDR3 is TGTGCCAGCAGCCATACCTACGAGCAGTACTTC. Combining the CDR3 with reference TRBV7-2 and TRBJ2-7 gives the whole variable domain GAGVSQSPSNKVTEKGKDVELRCDPISGHTALYWYRQSLGQGLEFLIYFQGNSAPDKSGLPSDRFSAERTGGSVSTLTIQRTQQEDSAVYLCASSHTYEQYFGPGTRLTVT.

This chain connects TRBV11-2 to TRBJ2-1; 7 bases map to TRBD2. This CDR3 spans 16 amino acids. Germline CDR1 is SGHAT and CDR2 is FQNNGV. V lost 1 base and J lost 3; bases outside the gene matches: 6. The CDR3 sequence is CASSLVRLAVYNEQFF. The CDR3 DNA reads TGTGCCAGCAGCTTAGTAAGGCTAGCGGTCTACAATGAGCAGTTCTTC.

This clonotype was picked up one time. The chain carries TRBV6-2 or TRBV6-3 and TRBJ2-2; TRBD2 matches 9 bases. Germline lookup yields CDR1 MNHEY and CDR2 SVGEGT. The CDR3 runs to 17 residues. V dropped 4 bases and J dropped 5; count of bases not matched to a gene: 11. This CDR3 reads CASSLGLTSGRTGELFF. For the CDR3, the DNA is TGTGCCAGCAGTTTGGGTCTGACTAGCGGCAGAACCGGGGAGCTGTTTTTT.

A single count supports this clonotype. The chain combines TRBV18 with TRBJ2-7; D gene ambiguous. There are 12 residues in the CDR3. Trimming stripped 2 bases from V and 4 bases from J, with 6 bases between. Germline V gene sequence: CDR1 KGHSH, CDR2 LQKENI. CDR3 region: CASSPREYEQYF. The CDR3 DNA is TGTGCCAGCTCACCAAGGGAATACGAGCAGTACTTC.

The chain recombines TRBV6-1 with TRBJ1-1; 7 positions match TRBD1. V shed 6 bases and J 1 base; nucleotides not matched to a gene: 5. The CDR3 extends over 14 amino acids. The germline gives CDR1 MNHNS, CDR2 SASEGT. This CDR3 is CASSPGGRNTEAFF. CDR3 DNA sequence: TGTGCCAGCAGCCCAGGGGGTAGGAACACTGAAGCTTTCTTT.

The chain links TRBV18 to TRBJ2-6, with TRBD2 as a possible D gene (6 bases). The V gene's germline CDR1 is KGHSH and CDR2 LQKENI. This CDR3 contains 17 residues. Between the trimmed V and J ends, which lost 3 bases and 0 bases, there was a span of 12 bases. CDR3 sequence reads: CASSPSGGSSGANVLTF. The CDR3 DNA reads as TGTGCCAGCTCACCTTCCGGGGGTAGCTCTGGGGCCAACGTCCTGACTTTC.

The chain carries TRBV12-3 or TRBV12-4 and TRBJ1-3, with 10 bases identical to TRBD1. Germline trimming cut 5 bases from V and 3 bases from J; bases unmatched to any gene: 4. The CDR3 covers 15 residues. The CDR3 here is CASSPWDRGGNTIYF. The CDR3 DNA is TGTGCCAGCAGTCCCTGGGACAGGGGTGGAAACACCATATATTTT.

The gene calls are TRBV29-1 and TRBJ2-2; unclear D gene. From germline, CDR1 is SQVTM and CDR2 ANQGSEA. This CDR3 is built from 13 residues. Trimming shortened V by 4 bases and J by 2 bases, and 8 bases separated the two germline ends. The CDR3 nucleotides read TGCAGCGTTGGAAGGTCCAACACCGGGGAGCTGTTTTTT. Translation gives CSVGRSNTGELFF.

J is TRBJ2-7 and V is TRBV11-2; 11 positions match TRBD2. J was trimmed by 5 bases and V by 6 bases; bases with no gene match: 6. The V gene's germline CDR1 is SGHAT and CDR2 FQNNGV. This CDR3 spans 14 amino acids. The CDR3 sequence is CASRSGLAGNEQYF. CDR3 bases: TGTGCCAGCAGGTCAGGACTAGCGGGCAACGAGCAGTACTTC. Full variable domain (rest looked up from reference TRBV11-2 and TRBJ2-7): EAGVAQSPRYKIIEKRQSVAFWCNPISGHATLYWYQQILGQGPKLLIQFQNNGVVDDSQLPKDRFSAERLKGVDSTLKIQPAKLEDSAVYLCASRSGLAGNEQYFGPGTRLTVT.

This clonotype was counted between two and nine times. This chain joins TRBV10-3 and TRBJ1-2, with 7 bases that match TRBD1. The CDR3 has 17 amino acids. CDR1 and CDR2 (germline): ENHRY, SYGVKD. Trimming cost V 1 base and J 1 base; bases outside gene matches: 9. The CDR3 bases are TGTGCCATCAGTGAGTTCATGGGACAGACTGTTAACTATGGCTACACCTTC. Residues: CAISEFMGQTVNYGYTF.

The CDR3: CASSFVGGTDTQYF. DNA of the CDR3: TGTGCCAGCAGCTTTGTTGGTGGCACAGATACGCAGTATTTT. The rearrangement joins TRBV12-1 to TRBJ2-3. TRBV12-1 is described as a pseudogene. This CDR3 region has 14 residues.

For the CDR3, the DNA is TGTGCCAGAGAGGGAAATTCGGAGACCCAGTACTTC. As protein: CAREGNSETQYF. The chain links TRBV2 to TRBJ2-5; tentative D call: TRBD2 (5 bases). Looked up from germline, CDR1 is SNHLY and CDR2 is FYNNEI. This CDR3 is built from 12 residues. Trimming removed 9 bases at V and 5 bases at J, with 13 bases between.

This clonotype has only a few counts. J is TRBJ2-3 and V is TRBV14; D is undetermined. This CDR3 spans 12 amino acids. The V gene's germline CDR1 is SGHDN and CDR2 FVKESK. V was cut by 1 base and J by 4 bases, with 3 bases left in between. The CDR3 DNA reads TGTGCCAGCAGCCAAGTTCCAGATACGCAGTATTTT. Its translation is CASSQVPDTQYF. The full variable domain, in which reference TRBV14 and TRBJ2-3 provide the parts outside the CDR3, is EAGVTQFPSHSVIEKGQTVTLRCDPISGHDNLYWYRRVMGKEIKFLLHFVKESKQDESGMPNNRFLAERTGGTYSTLKVQPAELEDSGVYFCASSQVPDTQYFGPGTRLTVL.

The CDR3 region has the DNA TGTGCCAGCAGCTTACGGTCTCGGGAGACCCAGTACTTC. As protein: CASSLRSRETQYF. J is TRBJ2-5 and V is TRBV7-9; D call uncertain. Per the germline V gene, CDR1 is SEHNR and CDR2 is FQNEAQ (reference sequence). The CDR3 is 13 residues long. Trimming stripped 2 bases from V and 5 bases from J, with 9 bases between.

The chain joins TRBV2 to TRBJ2-5, with a weak D call TRBD2 (6 bases). CDR1 and CDR2 (germline): SNHLY, FYNNEI. The CDR3 is 14 amino acids. V was shortened by 7 bases and J by 0 bases, with 12 bases between the two germline ends. DNA of the CDR3: TGTGCCAGCAATCCACGGACTAACCAAGAGACCCAGTACTTC. Its protein is CASNPRTNQETQYF. The full variable domain, its missing parts supplied by reference TRBV2 and TRBJ2-5, is EPEVTQTPSHQVTQMGQEVILRCVPISNHLYFYWYRQILGQKVEFLVSFYNNEISEKSEIFDDQFSVERPDGSNFTLKIRSTKLEDSAMYFCASNPRTNQETQYFGPGTRLLVL.

This clonotype was seen more than once but under ten times. The chain carries TRBV7-3 and TRBJ2-1; no definite D call. Germline V CDR1 and CDR2: SGHTA, FQGTGA. CDR3 length: 14 amino acids. Trimming pared 5 bases from V and 5 bases from J, leaving 13 bases between. DNA of the CDR3: TGTGCCAGCAGCCCCCAGGACCGCGACAATGAGCAGTTCTTC. Translation gives CASSPQDRDNEQFF. The full variable domain, in which reference TRBV7-3 and TRBJ2-1 provide the parts outside the CDR3, is GAGVSQTPSNKVTEKGKYVELRCDPISGHTALYWYRQSLGQGPEFLIYFQGTGAADDSGLPNDRFFAVRPEGSVSTLKIQRTERGDSAVYLCASSPQDRDNEQFFGPGTRLTVL.

V is TRBV5-2 and J is TRBJ2-7; the D call TRBD1 from the table was never checked on the DNA. TRBV5-2 is a listed pseudogene. There are 16 residues in the CDR3. CDR3 protein: CASNQGQTGFPYEQYF. The CDR3 bases are TGTGCCAGCAACCAGGGACAGACAGGGTTCCCCTACGAGCAGTACTTC.

The chain carries TRBV4-3 and TRBJ2-3; maybe TRBD2 (6 bases). The germline CDR1 and CDR2 sequences are LGHNA and YSLEER. There are 15 residues in the CDR3. V was pared by 2 bases and J by 0 bases, with 9 bases between. The CDR3 here is CASSQTSFSTDTQYF. Written as DNA, the CDR3 is TGCGCCAGCAGCCAAACTAGCTTTAGCACAGATACGCAGTATTTT.